The next 11 T cell receptor beta chains were all read from a single sample in a study of shared clonotypes between healthy human individuals. Profiled with immunoSEQ multiplex PCR; TCRdb holds only in-frame clones, not every one. The sample consists of around 2.5 million clones, under 95% of them appearing once. Material: naive CD4+ T cells from PBMCs. As to subset: CD45RA+ positively selected. All receptors derive from a man between 18 and 29 years old in good health. Some clones in this sample may be carry-over from other donors' samples.

This rearrangement joins TRBV18 to TRBJ2-6; the D is unclear. Germline values: CDR1 KGHSH, CDR2 LQKENI. V was pared by 5 bases and J by 0 bases, with 11 bases between. The CDR3 has 16 amino acids. CDR3 nucleotide sequence: TGTGCCAGCTCAACGAACCAGGTCTCTGGGGCCAACGTCCTGACTTTC. Its protein is CASSTNQVSGANVLTF. The full variable domain, in which reference TRBV18 and TRBJ2-6 provide the parts outside the CDR3, is NAGVMQNPRHLVRRRGQEARLRCSPMKGHSHVYWYRQLPEEGLKFMVYLQKENIIDESGMPKERFSAEFPKEGPSILRIQQVVRGDSAAYFCASSTNQVSGANVLTFGAGSRLTVL.

V gene TRBV5-4 combines with J gene TRBJ1-6, with a weak D call TRBD1 (6 bases). The CDR3 has 15 residues. V dropped 4 bases and J dropped 7 bases, with 15 bases sitting between them. The V gene's germline CDR1 is SGHNT and CDR2 YYREEE (reference sequence). DNA of the CDR3: TGTGCCAGCAGCCAGGACAGCGGTGGGAATTCACCCCTCCACTTT. It is translated as CASSQDSGGNSPLHF.

The chain carries TRBV6-1 and TRBJ1-4; D ambiguous. V shed 1 base and J shed 5 bases, with 11 bases lying between them. This CDR3 has 15 amino acids. Germline loops: CDR1 MNHNS, CDR2 SASEGT. CDR3 in DNA: TGTGCCAGCAGTGAAGGGAGTCTTGAGAATGAAAAACTGTTTTTT. Translation: CASSEGSLENEKLFF.

The chain combines TRBV7-2 with TRBJ2-3; D gene unclear. Germline V CDR1 and CDR2: SGHTA, FQGNSA. V was clipped by 6 bases and J by 2 bases, with 12 bases between them. The CDR3 spans 14 residues. CDR3 bases: TGTGCCAGCAGGGAAGGTTCCCTCACAGATACGCAGTATTTT. Its protein product is CASREGSLTDTQYF.

The chain employs TRBV6-5 and TRBJ2-7; D is unresolved. CDR3 length equals 13 residues. The V end was cut by 8 bases, the J end by 4 bases, with 15 bases between. Germline V gene data show CDR1 as MNHEY and CDR2 as SVGAGI. The CDR3 region has the DNA TGTGCCAGCGGGAAAGCGTACGAGTACGAGCAGTACTTC. Protein sequence: CASGKAYEYEQYF.

This chain connects TRBV27 to TRBJ2-4; D remains ambiguous. This CDR3 spans 14 amino acids. V lost 3 bases and J 1 base, leaving 7 bases between the germline ends. Germline V CDR1 and CDR2: MNHEY, SMNVEV (reference sequence). The CDR3, as DNA: TGTGCCAGCAGTTTTGCCGGGGCCAAAAACATTCAGTACTTC. It specifies CASSFAGAKNIQYF.

This chain connects TRBV4-1 to TRBJ2-2, with D possibly being TRBD2 (5 bases). V lost 6 bases to trimming and J lost 5 bases, with 16 bases between them. Germline V gene lookup returns CDR1 MGHRA and CDR2 YSYEKL. The CDR3 has 15 residues. CDR3: CASRQILVLTGELFF. CDR3 coding DNA: TGCGCCAGCAGACAAATACTAGTTTTAACCGGGGAGCTGTTTTTT.

Of note for this clone: At the DNA level, this CDR3 is encoded by other sequences in the same sample as well. CDR3 sequence (DNA): TGTGCCAGCTCACCGCAGACAGGATCCTACGAGCAGTACTTC. Translating gives CASSPQTGSYEQYF. The rearrangement joins TRBV18 to TRBJ2-7; tentatively, D is TRBD1 (6 bases). The V gene's germline CDR1 is KGHSH and CDR2 LQKENI. The CDR3 has 14 residues. The V gene lost 3 bases and the J gene lost 1 base, with 10 bases spanning the gap.

This clone was counted once. This sequence joins TRBV9 and TRBJ2-7; perhaps TRBD2 as D (6 bases). CDR1 and CDR2 from the germline V gene are SGDLS and YYNGEE. This CDR3 contains 15 residues. Trimming cost V 3 bases and J 5 bases, with 18 bases left between them. CDR3 sequence reads: CASSARSGLPDEQYF. The CDR3 DNA reads TGTGCCAGCAGCGCACGTTCGGGACTCCCGGACGAGCAGTACTTC.

In the case of this clone: The same CDR3 is also encoded by other DNA sequences in this sample. The V and J genes are TRBV11-3 and TRBJ2-7; the D is unclear. The V end was cut by 1 base, the J end by 2 bases, with 6 bases between. This CDR3 spans 13 amino acids. The germline V gene has CDR1 SGHNT and CDR2 YENEEA. The CDR3 loop is CASSLGRAYEQYF. For the CDR3, the DNA is TGTGCCAGCAGCTTAGGCCGGGCCTACGAGCAGTACTTC.

The J gene is TRBJ2-7, the V gene TRBV18; TRBD1 is a possible D gene (6 bases). The CDR3 totals 16 residues. V lost 4 bases, J lost 0 bases, and 16 bases lay in between. The germline V gene encodes CDR1 KGHSH and CDR2 LQKENI. The CDR3 DNA follows: TGTGCCAGCTCACAACACCAGGGGACCAGCTCCTACGAGCAGTACTTC. It specifies CASSQHQGTSSYEQYF.